Reported below is one T cell receptor (beta chain). Its antigen is not identified. This sample stems from a study of identical twins. Findings of the study overall: Rather than following the same donors, the conclusions depended on cross-sectional statistical analysis. Within beta out-of-frame sequences, the excess sharing observed between twins was weaker.

Template switching added a universal primer site; cDNA carried unique molecular identifiers. Each CDR3 protein is one row after TCRdb ran MiXCR on the 5' RACE reads. The sample has 460,000 or so distinct CDR3 sequences; 13% to 15% are singletons. Looked up from germline, CDR1 is SQVTM and CDR2 is ANQGSEA. Between the trimmed V and J ends, which lost 4 bases and 4 bases, there was a span of 14 bases. The length of the CDR3 is 13 residues. This sample was shared with a second study, whose subject was yellow fever vaccine responses in identical twins.

The V gene is TRBV29-1, the J gene TRBJ2-7; D is perhaps TRBD1 (6 bases). Sequencing input: CD4+ T cells sorted from blood. This clonotype was sampled from a woman aged 18-30 years in good health. CDR3 DNA sequence: TGCAGCGTTGGCGACCCCAGGGGTTACGAGCAGTACTTC. Translated, it gives CSVGDPRGYEQYF.